Below are 27 T cell receptor beta chains sequenced from a single sample in a study of T cells in Graves' hyperthyroidism and ophthalmopathy. RNA transcripts yielded amplified TCR beta CDR3 regions. First-round RT-PCR targeting the TCR CDR3 was performed with the HTBI primer set. TCRdb passed the multiplex PCR reads through MiXCR, listing each CDR3 protein once. The sample holds over 650,000 distinct CDR3 sequences; roughly 17% are singletons and the top ten take roughly 8%. Sample: blood. The receptors were gathered from a man younger than 35 with Graves' hyperthyroidism.

The rearrangement links TRBV4-2 to TRBJ2-7; D is perhaps TRBD1 (6 bases). V lost 4 bases and J lost 6, with 22 bases in between. Looked up from germline, CDR1 is LGHNA and CDR2 is YNFKEQ. This CDR3 spans 16 amino acids. The CDR3 DNA reads TGTGCCAGCAGCCCAGAACCGGGACATGGAGCGTCCGAGCAGTACTTC. This sequence encodes CASSPEPGHGASEQYF.

The CDR3 is CASNYGLGANTGELFF. CDR3 sequence (DNA): TGTGCCAGCAATTACGGCTTGGGAGCGAACACCGGGGAGCTGTTTTTT. The rearrangement links TRBV9 to TRBJ2-2; possibly TRBD2 for D (5 bases). V lost 6 bases to trimming and J lost 0 bases, with 15 bases between them. This CDR3 region has 16 residues. CDR1 and CDR2 from the germline V gene are SGDLS and YYNGEE.

The J gene is TRBJ1-5, the V gene TRBV6-1; D is perhaps TRBD1 (5 bases). Germline CDR1 is MNHNS and CDR2 is SASEGT. Trimming removed 6 bases at V and 6 bases at J, with 12 bases between. The CDR3 loop spans 13 amino acids. In nucleotides, the CDR3 is TGTGCCAGCAGGGACCGTGGGGGTCAGCCCCAGCATTTT. Residues: CASRDRGGQPQHF.

The table lists this clonotype with many counts. The chain combines TRBV2 with TRBJ2-1; 14 bases line up with TRBD2. This CDR3 is built from 18 residues. V lost 6 bases, J lost 5 bases, and 12 bases stayed unmatched. Germline CDR1 reads SNHLY; CDR2 reads FYNNEI. CDR3 protein: CASSKRLAGGPDHNEQFF. The CDR3 coding sequence is TGTGCCAGCAGCAAGAGACTAGCGGGAGGGCCGGACCACAATGAGCAGTTCTTC.

This clonotype has only a few counts. Here the CDR3 reads CASSFPLYQTDTQYF. The DNA of the CDR3 is TGTGCCAGCAGCTTCCCTTTATATCAGACAGATACGCAGTATTTT. V usage is TRBV7-9 and J usage is TRBJ2-3; no clear D gene. With 3 bases removed from V and 3 bases from J, the gap between germline ends came to 13 bases. Germline V lookup: CDR1 SEHNR, CDR2 FQNEAQ (reference sequence). The CDR3 length is 15 residues.

This clonotype was counted many times. The J gene is TRBJ1-1, the V gene TRBV10-3, with no clear D. From germline, CDR1 is ENHRY and CDR2 SYGVKD. The V and J ends lost 7 bases and 0 bases respectively, with 9 bases between them. The CDR3 runs 13 residues. Written as DNA, the CDR3 is TGTGCCATCACCGGCAGTATGAACACTGAAGCTTTCTTT. Protein: CAITGSMNTEAFF.

This clonotype was seen a few times. The chain employs TRBV20-1 and TRBJ2-1, with 13 bases that match TRBD2. Germline loops: CDR1 DFQATT, CDR2 SNEGSKA (reference sequence). The V segment lost 5 bases and the J segment 1 base; nucleotides outside the gene matches: 5. The CDR3 totals 16 residues. The CDR3 here is CSALGTSGNSYNEQFF. The CDR3 DNA follows: TGCAGTGCTCTCGGGACTAGCGGGAATTCCTACAATGAGCAGTTCTTC.

The chain links TRBV20-1 to TRBJ2-5, with D uncertain. CDR3 length: 13 amino acids. V shed 5 bases and J shed 7 bases, with 17 bases lying between them. Germline values: CDR1 DFQATT, CDR2 SNEGSKA (reference sequence). The CDR3 DNA is TGCAGTGCTTCTCCGACTGGGCGGAGGACCCAGTACTTC. The encoded protein is CSASPTGRRTQYF.

In this sample, this clonotype turned up a few times. The V gene is TRBV30, the J gene TRBJ2-3; D is tentatively TRBD1 or TRBD2 (5 bases each). V was pared by 4 bases and J by 0 bases, with 14 bases between. Germline values: CDR1 GTSNPN, CDR2 SVGIG (reference sequence). The CDR3 is 15 residues long. DNA for the CDR3: TGTGCCTGGACCTCGGGACCAACTAGCACAGATACGCAGTATTTT. Residues: CAWTSGPTSTDTQYF.

This clonotype was recorded at least ten times. The chain couples TRBV5-1 to TRBJ2-1; TRBD2 matches at 9 bases. CDR1 is SGHRS, CDR2 YFSETQ, per germline. The CDR3 runs 13 residues. The J segment lost 6 bases and the V segment lost 4 bases, leaving 2 bases of the junction unmatched. The CDR3 is CASSVTSGNEQFF. In DNA form, the CDR3 reads TGCGCCAGCAGCGTGACTAGCGGCAATGAGCAGTTCTTC.

This chain links TRBV9 with TRBJ2-5, with 7 bases aligning to TRBD2. The CDR3 length is 15 residues. Germline loops: CDR1 SGDLS, CDR2 YYNGEE. After removal of 4 bases from V and 5 bases from J, the junction contained 11 bases not matched to a gene. The DNA of the CDR3 is TGTGCCAGCAGCTATAGGGACTACGGCAGGGAGACCCAGTACTTC. This codes for CASSYRDYGRETQYF.

This clonotype was detected only a few times. The chain recombines TRBV9 with TRBJ2-2; D is undetermined. The germline CDR1 and CDR2 sequences are SGDLS and YYNGEE. Trimming took 4 bases from V and 8 from J, leaving 15 bases between them. The CDR3 is 14 amino acids. This CDR3 is CASSPRRALGELFF. DNA for the CDR3: TGTGCCAGCAGCCCCCGTAGAGCGTTGGGGGAGCTGTTTTTT.

Notes on this clonotype: An end of the junction does not agree with germline; a read error may underlie this. The chain is built from TRBV6-5 and TRBJ2-6, with D possibly TRBD1 on 5 matching bases. The CDR3 totals 16 residues. The germline V gene encodes CDR1 MNHEY and CDR2 SVGAGI. CDR3 DNA sequence: TGTGCCAGAAGTTTAGACAGTAGCTCTGGGGCCAACGTCCTGACTTTC. Translating gives CARSLDSSSGANVLTF.

This clonotype has ten or more counts. The chain has TRBV20-1 and TRBJ2-1; TRBD2 matches at 8 bases. The CDR3 loop spans 15 amino acids. The germline CDR1 and CDR2 sequences are DFQATT and SNEGSKA (reference sequence). The V and J ends lost 6 bases and 9 bases, in that order; junction bases with no gene match: 16. CDR3 DNA: TGCAGTGCCAAACGGCGGGAGGACGGTGGGGGTGAGCAGTTCTTC. This encodes CSAKRREDGGGEQFF.

This clonotype was counted only a few times. CDR3 residues: CASSLVATTYEQYF. DNA for the CDR3: TGTGCCAGCAGCTTAGTGGCCACAACCTACGAGCAGTACTTC. The chain couples TRBV7-2 to TRBJ2-7; no clear D. Per the germline V gene, CDR1 is SGHTA and CDR2 is FQGNSA. Trimming pared 1 base from V and 2 bases from J, leaving 9 bases between. The CDR3 covers 14 residues.

In this sample, this clonotype turned up many times. V usage is TRBV7-9 and J usage is TRBJ2-1; 8 bases align to TRBD2. The CDR3 length is 13 residues. Germline CDR1 and CDR2: SEHNR and FQNEAQ (reference sequence). V lost 5 bases to trimming and J lost 8 bases; unmatched junction nucleotides: 5. The CDR3 region has the DNA TGTGCCAGCAGCCCGCGGGAGGTCGATGAGCAGTTCTTC. Amino acids: CASSPREVDEQFF.

This clonotype has ten or more counts. V is TRBV20-1 and J is TRBJ2-7, with D maybe TRBD2 (5 bases). This CDR3 spans 13 amino acids. V lost 1 base and J lost 6, with 13 bases in between. Germline assignment: CDR1 DFQATT and CDR2 SNEGSKA (reference sequence). As DNA, the CDR3 is TGCAGTGCTAGAGCCGAACTAGAATTCGAGCAGTACTTC. It encodes CSARAELEFEQYF.

V gene TRBV12-3 or TRBV12-4 combines with J gene TRBJ2-7, with 14 bases that match TRBD2. This CDR3 has 15 amino acids. The V gene end was trimmed by 5 bases and the J gene end by 5 bases; junction bases not matched to a gene: 5. CDR3 DNA: TGTGCCAGCAGTCCCCGACTAGCGGGAGGGCACGAGCAGTACTTC. Its protein is CASSPRLAGGHEQYF.

The rearrangement joins TRBV19 to TRBJ1-5; tentative D call: TRBD1 (5 bases). There are 14 residues in the CDR3. From germline, CDR1 is LNHDA and CDR2 SQIVND (reference sequence). Trimming took 1 base from V and 4 from J, leaving 8 bases between them. The CDR3 loop reads CASSIGQGNQPQHF. The CDR3 nucleotides are TGTGCCAGTAGTATAGGTCAGGGTAATCAGCCCCAGCATTTT.

This clonotype was counted at least ten times. V usage is TRBV6-1 and J usage is TRBJ2-3; 8 nucleotides match TRBD2. Germline V lookup: CDR1 MNHNS, CDR2 SASEGT. CDR3 length: 12 amino acids. The V segment lost 8 bases and the J segment 4 bases; nucleotides outside the gene matches: 2. CDR3 amino acids: CASCGRSDTQYF. The CDR3 DNA is TGTGCCAGCTGCGGGAGGTCAGATACGCAGTATTTT.

The rearrangement uses TRBV4-3 and TRBJ2-3, with D possibly matching TRBD1 (5 bases). This CDR3 is built from 16 residues. Germline CDR1 is LGHNA and CDR2 is YSLEER. The ends were cut back, 0 bases at V and 11 bases at J, with 21 bases in the middle. The CDR3 spells CASSQDLRGGASRQYF. The CDR3 DNA sequence: TGCGCCAGCAGCCAAGATCTCAGAGGTGGGGCCAGTAGGCAGTATTTT.

Details on this clonotype: One end of the junction is discordant with germline, which a read error may explain. The chain has TRBV11-1 and TRBJ2-2; D remains unclear. The CDR3 has 13 residues. Germline CDR1 and CDR2: SGHAT and FQDESV (reference sequence). The CDR3 region has the DNA TGCGCCAGCAGCCACCTCCGAAGCGGGGAGCTGTTTTTT. It translates to CASSHLRSGELFF.

V is TRBV20-1 and J is TRBJ2-7; tentative D call: TRBD2 (5 bases). Per the germline V gene, CDR1 is DFQATT and CDR2 is SNEGSKA (reference sequence). Trimming stripped 0 bases from V and 6 bases from J, with 9 bases between. The CDR3 length is 12 residues. Here the CDR3 reads CSARDSAGEQYF. CDR3 nucleotide sequence: TGCAGTGCTAGAGATAGTGCGGGCGAGCAGTACTTC.

This clonotype was counted many times. This CDR3 reads CASSTGLAVEQFF. CDR3 nucleotides: TGTGCCAGCAGCACCGGACTAGCCGTCGAGCAGTTCTTC. The chain couples TRBV11-2 to TRBJ2-1; 8 nucleotides agree with TRBD2. CDR3 length: 13 residues. With V trimmed by 5 bases and J by 10 bases, 7 bases remained unmatched. CDR1 is SGHAT, CDR2 FQNNGV, per germline. The whole variable domain, remainder taken from reference TRBV11-2 and TRBJ2-1, is EAGVAQSPRYKIIEKRQSVAFWCNPISGHATLYWYQQILGQGPKLLIQFQNNGVVDDSQLPKDRFSAERLKGVDSTLKIQPAKLEDSAVYLCASSTGLAVEQFFGPGTRLTVL.

There are many counts of this clonotype. This chain links TRBV3-2 with TRBJ1-1; the table's D call, TRBD1, has no DNA check behind it. TRBV3-2 corresponds to a pseudogene. There are 13 residues in the CDR3. CDR3 sequence: CASSRKGFAEAFF. As DNA, the CDR3 is TGTGCCAGCAGTCGGAAGGGGTTCGCTGAAGCTTTCTTT.

This clonotype was seen repeatedly, ten times or more. This chain links TRBV2 with TRBJ2-1; D might be TRBD1 (6 bases). Germline CDR1 SNHLY, CDR2 FYNNEI. Deletions cut 7 bases from V and 3 bases from J, with 13 bases between. CDR3 length: 14 amino acids. The CDR3 bases are TGTGCCAGCAAGGGGCAGGGGCGCTACAATGAGCAGTTCTTC. Protein product: CASKGQGRYNEQFF.

The V and J genes are TRBV25-1 and TRBJ2-5, with 7 bases matching TRBD1. This CDR3 spans 17 amino acids. From germline, CDR1 is MGHDK and CDR2 SYGVNS. J was trimmed by 3 bases and V by 1 base; bases with no gene match: 11. CDR3 bases: TGTGCCAGCAGTGAATGGGGGACAGATCTGGGCGAAGAGACCCAGTACTTC. Translating gives CASSEWGTDLGEETQYF. The whole variable domain, remainder taken from reference TRBV25-1 and TRBJ2-5, is EADIYQTPRYLVIGTGKKITLECSQTMGHDKMYWYQQDPGMELHLIHYSYGVNSTEKGDLSSESTVSRIRTEHFPLTLESARPSHTSQYLCASSEWGTDLGEETQYFGPGTRLLVL.